Listed below are T cell receptor beta chains from one sample, sequenced in a study of T-cell reconstitution after alpha-beta-depleted transplantation in children. TCRdb analysed the PCR reads with MiXCR anew, one entry per CDR3 protein. This table has some 840,000 distinct CDR3 sequences, 15% to 20% appearing once. The input for sequencing was PBMCs, mostly from graft donor cells, taken 360 days after TCRalphabeta/CD19-depleted stem cell transplant. Receptors were obtained from a male patient younger than 18 who had a stem cell transplant for acute lymphoblastic leukemia, so the T cells may come from the graft donor. Both conserved end residues are part of each CDR3. The D gene is left open where the match is weak. Clone size is shown for a subset of rows, as once, few, many or a class of expanded clone.

J,size,V,D,CDR3,DNA
TRBJ2-1,few,TRBV4-1,TRBD2,CASSQDAGTSTHEQFF,TGCGCCAGCAGCCAAGATGCCGGGACTAGCACCCATGAGCAGTTCTTC
TRBJ1-3,many,TRBV9,-,CASSAQGRDTIYF,TGTGCCAGCAGCGCGCAGGGAAGAGACACCATATATTTT
TRBJ2-1,-,TRBV13,TRBD2,CASSLRMSGSLF,TGTGCCAGCAGCTTAAGAATGAGCGGGAGTCTCTTC
TRBJ2-7,many,TRBV29-1,TRBD2,CSVGLAGGNEQYF,TGCAGCGTCGGACTAGCGGGAGGGAACGAGCAGTACTTC
TRBJ2-3,-,TRBV7-9,-,CASSHPGRQVTDTQYF,TGTGCCAGCAGCCACCCCGGACGCCAGGTCACAGATACGCAGTATTTT
TRBJ1-6,few,TRBV27,-,CASSGGANYNSPLHF,TGTGCCAGCAGCGGGGGGGCGAATTATAATTCACCCCTCCACTTT
TRBJ2-7,-,TRBV4-1,TRBD2,CASSQTTGGRSEQYF,TGCGCCAGCAGCCAAACGACTGGCGGGAGATCCGAGCAGTACTTC
TRBJ2-3,-,TRBV2,-,CASSAFQGTQYF,TGTGCCAGCAGTGCCTTTCAAGGTACGCAGTATTTT
TRBJ2-7,many,TRBV28,-,CASSYSGGATYEQYF,TGTGCCAGCAGTTACTCTGGGGGGGCTACCTACGAGCAGTACTTC
TRBJ2-1,many,TRBV5-1,-,CASSLAREHYNEQFF,TGCGCCAGCAGCTTGGCTCGGGAGCACTACAATGAGCAGTTCTTC
TRBJ1-2,-,TRBV5-1,-,CASSFAGSNYGYTF,TGCGCCAGCAGCTTCGCGGGTTCTAACTATGGCTACACCTTC
TRBJ2-1,-,TRBV24-1,TRBD2,CATSEPNSGRYYNEQFF,TGTGCCACCAGTGAACCAAATAGCGGGAGGTACTACAATGAGCAGTTCTTC
TRBJ1-1,few,TRBV6-6,TRBD1,CASRDRGDTEAFF,TGTGCCAGCCGAGACAGGGGAGACACTGAAGCTTTCTTT
TRBJ2-5,-,TRBV5-1,-,CASSAPTWSETQYF,TGCGCCAGCAGCGCCCCTACTTGGTCCGAGACCCAGTACTTC
TRBJ2-1,-,TRBV12-3/TRBV12-4,TRBD2,CASSLRWGTSGYNEQFF,TGTGCCAGCAGTTTAAGATGGGGGACTAGCGGATACAATGAGCAGTTCTTC
TRBJ2-7,-,TRBV11-2,-,CASSPISRTADKTYEQYF,TGTGCCAGCAGCCCTATCAGCAGGACGGCCGATAAAACCTACGAGCAGTACTTC
TRBJ1-1,-,TRBV20-1,-,CSASRDTEAFF,TGCAGTGCTAGCCGAGACACTGAAGCTTTCTTT
TRBJ2-1,once,TRBV19,TRBD2,CASSATSGSEQFF,TGTGCCAGTAGCGCGACTAGCGGGAGTGAGCAGTTCTTC
TRBJ2-7,few,TRBV4-1,-,CASSQVNGHEQYF,TGCGCCAGCAGCCAAGTTAACGGCCACGAGCAGTACTTC
TRBJ2-5,few,TRBV12-3/TRBV12-4,-,CASKGVGETQYF,TGTGCCAGCAAGGGAGTCGGAGAGACCCAGTACTTC
TRBJ2-3,few,TRBV20-1,TRBD1,CSAPRQGRSTDTQYF,TGCAGTGCTCCTAGACAGGGAAGAAGCACAGATACGCAGTATTTT
TRBJ1-1,few,TRBV11-1,TRBD1,CASSSLRQGGSNTEAFF,TGTGCCAGCAGCTCCCTGAGACAGGGTGGGTCGAACACTGAAGCTTTCTTT
TRBJ2-2,few,TRBV12-3/TRBV12-4,-,CASSFGQDAGELFF,TGTGCCAGCAGTTTTGGTCAGGATGCCGGGGAGCTGTTTTTT
TRBJ2-7,many,TRBV12-3/TRBV12-4,TRBD1,CAIAGTGDEQYF,TGTGCCATCGCCGGGACAGGGGACGAGCAGTACTTC
TRBJ2-3,many,TRBV10-3,TRBD2,CAIKAGDTDTQYF,TGTGCCATCAAAGCGGGAGACACAGATACGCAGTATTTT
TRBJ2-1,-,TRBV3-1,-,CASSQALGLYNEQFF,TGTGCCAGCAGCCAAGCTTTGGGACTGTACAATGAGCAGTTCTTC
TRBJ1-2,few,TRBV6-1,-,CASRLDSLALGGYTF,TGTGCCAGCAGGTTGGACAGTCTGGCCCTCGGCGGCTACACCTTC
TRBJ2-5,-,TRBV25-1,-,CASSVEIPVETQYF,TGTGCCAGCAGTGTAGAAATCCCGGTAGAGACCCAGTACTTC
TRBJ2-1,many,TRBV5-1,TRBD2,CASSPTSGSSFLGQFF,TGCGCCAGCAGCCCTACTAGCGGGAGTTCGTTTTTGGGGCAGTTCTTC
TRBJ2-3,few,TRBV20-1,TRBD2,CSAPKLASSTDTQYF,TGCAGTGCTCCAAAACTAGCGTCTAGCACAGATACGCAGTATTTT
TRBJ2-1,few,TRBV11-2,-,CASSSRVIDEQFF,TGTGCCAGCAGCTCCCGGGTCATCGATGAGCAGTTCTTC
TRBJ2-4,-,TRBV25-1,TRBD2,CASKAGAGRAKNIQYF,TGTGCCAGCAAGGCGGGAGCCGGGCGGGCCAAAAACATTCAGTACTTC
TRBJ2-5,many,TRBV20-1,-,CSAKETQYF,TGCAGTGCCAAAGAGACCCAGTACTTC
TRBJ2-1,-,TRBV2,-,CASRRLTFGSTHNEQFF,TGTGCCAGCCGCCGATTAACTTTCGGATCTACCCACAATGAGCAGTTCTTC
TRBJ2-5,many,TRBV4-2,-,CASSQDGGVAETQYF,TGTGCCAGCAGCCAAGACGGCGGAGTAGCGGAGACCCAGTACTTC
TRBJ2-1,-,TRBV5-1,-,CASSLREYPLNEQFF,TGCGCCAGCAGCTTGAGAGAGTATCCCCTCAATGAGCAGTTCTTC
TRBJ2-7,-,TRBV6-5,-,CASSYGQQSYEQYF,TGTGCCAGCAGTTACGGGCAGCAGTCCTACGAGCAGTACTTC
TRBJ2-1,-,TRBV5-1,TRBD2,CASSHSSGRGNEQFF,TGCGCCAGCAGCCATTCTAGCGGGAGAGGCAATGAGCAGTTCTTC
TRBJ2-1,many,TRBV5-1,-,CASSWIDYNEQFF,TGCGCCAGCAGCTGGATAGACTACAATGAGCAGTTCTTC
TRBJ2-7,few,TRBV6-5,-,CASSYSQGRDFTYEQYF,TGTGCCAGCAGTTACTCGCAGGGCCGGGATTTCACCTACGAGCAGTACTTC
TRBJ2-3,-,TRBV5-1,-,CASSRQRTDTQYF,TGCGCCAGCAGCAGGCAGCGCACAGATACGCAGTATTTT
TRBJ2-7,-,TRBV5-1,-,CASSFTGTSYEQYF,TGCGCCAGCAGCTTTACGGGGACCTCCTACGAGCAGTACTTC
TRBJ2-1,few,TRBV11-2,-,CASSSILVNEQFF,TGTGCCAGCAGCTCAATACTAGTCAATGAGCAGTTCTTC
TRBJ2-7,few,TRBV27,-,CASSLSWASQTYEQYF,TGTGCCAGCAGTTTATCATGGGCGTCACAGACCTACGAGCAGTACTTC
TRBJ2-5,-,TRBV24-1,-,CATSGQYQETQYF,TGTGCCACCAGTGGGCAGTATCAAGAGACCCAGTACTTC
TRBJ2-1,-,TRBV4-1,TRBD2,CASSQVASGDNEQFF,TGCGCCAGCAGCCAAGTGGCTAGCGGAGACAATGAGCAGTTCTTC
TRBJ1-5,-,TRBV27,-,CASSLSFDNQPQHF,TGTGCCAGCAGTTTATCGTTCGACAATCAGCCCCAGCATTTT
TRBJ2-7,-,TRBV12-3/TRBV12-4,-,CASSSPPWGSYEQYF,TGTGCCAGCAGTTCCCCACCTTGGGGGTCCTACGAGCAGTACTTC
TRBJ2-1,-,TRBV6-4,TRBD2,CASSDGLAGYNEQFF,TGTGCCAGCAGTGACGGACTAGCGGGCTACAATGAGCAGTTCTTC
TRBJ1-6,-,TRBV11-2,-,CASSLGPTASSPLHF,TGTGCCAGCAGCTTAGGTCCCACTGCGAGTTCACCCCTCCACTTT
TRBJ2-5,-,TRBV18,-,CASSPYPAQETQYF,TGTGCCAGCTCACCATATCCAGCGCAAGAGACCCAGTACTTC
TRBJ2-6,few,TRBV12-3/TRBV12-4,-,CASSLWPKSLLSGANVLTF,TGTGCCAGCAGTTTATGGCCCAAGTCACTGCTCTCTGGGGCCAACGTCCTGACTTTC
TRBJ2-1,few,TRBV12-3/TRBV12-4,-,CASSSQGEFYNEQFF,TGTGCCAGCAGTTCGCAGGGAGAGTTCTACAATGAGCAGTTCTTC